Below, one T cell receptor (beta chain) is given with its context. This entry is derived from a study of control samples from healthy donors and cancer patients. V was clipped by 0 bases and J by 0 bases, with 9 bases between them. Germline assignment: CDR1 SGHDT and CDR2 YYEEEE. The CDR3 has 15 residues. Produced via immunoSEQ multiplex PCR; TCRdb's table is partial and in-frame only. The sample yields around 250,000 clones, 82% seen once. Sequenced input: PBMCs. The sequence derives from a woman aged 55 to 70 with lung cancer. The V call is TRBV5-6, the J call TRBJ1-1; TRBD1 is a possible D gene (6 bases). In nucleotides, the CDR3 is TGTGCCAGCAGCTTGGGGGGGCGTATGAACACTGAAGCTTTCTTT. Encoded protein: CASSLGGRMNTEAFF.